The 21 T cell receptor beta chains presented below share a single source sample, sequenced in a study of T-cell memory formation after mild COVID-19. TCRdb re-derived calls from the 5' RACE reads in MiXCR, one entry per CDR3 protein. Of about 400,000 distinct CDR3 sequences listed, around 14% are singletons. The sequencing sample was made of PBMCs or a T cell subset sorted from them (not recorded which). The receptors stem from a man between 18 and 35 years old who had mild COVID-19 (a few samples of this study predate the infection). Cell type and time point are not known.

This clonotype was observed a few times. CDR3 in amino acids: CSPRAGNTEAFF. CDR3 DNA sequence: TGCAGTCCACGGGCAGGGAACACTGAAGCTTTCTTT. The chain has TRBV20-1 and TRBJ1-1; D not certain. The V gene's germline CDR1 is DFQATT and CDR2 SNEGSKA (reference sequence). V was pared by 8 bases and J by 1 base, with 11 bases between. The CDR3 is 12 residues long.

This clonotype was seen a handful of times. CDR3 region: CASSLVGMGGDTSGYTF. The DNA of the CDR3 is TGTGCCAGCAGCTTAGTCGGGATGGGGGGTGACACGTCCGGCTACACCTTC. The rearrangement uses TRBV7-9 and TRBJ1-2; D possibly corresponds to TRBD1 (5 bases). CDR1 and CDR2 (germline): SEHNR, FQNEAQ (reference sequence). CDR3 size: 17 residues. With 1 base removed from V and 8 bases from J, the gap between germline ends came to 23 bases.

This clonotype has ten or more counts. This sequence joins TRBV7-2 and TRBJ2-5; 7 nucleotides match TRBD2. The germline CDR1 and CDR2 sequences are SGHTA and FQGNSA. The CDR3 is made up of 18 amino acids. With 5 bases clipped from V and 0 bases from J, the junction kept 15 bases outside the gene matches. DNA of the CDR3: TGTGCCAGCAGCCTGCCTGGACTAGTAGAGCCCGACCAAGAGACCCAGTACTTC. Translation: CASSLPGLVEPDQETQYF.

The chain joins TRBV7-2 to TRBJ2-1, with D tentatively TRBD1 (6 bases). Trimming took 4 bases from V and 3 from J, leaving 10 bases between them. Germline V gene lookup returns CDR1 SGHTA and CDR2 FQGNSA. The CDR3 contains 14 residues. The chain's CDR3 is CASSSLGGYNEQFF. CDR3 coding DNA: TGTGCCAGCAGCTCCCTAGGGGGCTACAATGAGCAGTTCTTC. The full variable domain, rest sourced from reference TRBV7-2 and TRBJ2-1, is GAGVSQSPSNKVTEKGKDVELRCDPISGHTALYWYRQSLGQGLEFLIYFQGNSAPDKSGLPSDRFSAERTGGSVSTLTIQRTQQEDSAVYLCASSSLGGYNEQFFGPGTRLTVL.

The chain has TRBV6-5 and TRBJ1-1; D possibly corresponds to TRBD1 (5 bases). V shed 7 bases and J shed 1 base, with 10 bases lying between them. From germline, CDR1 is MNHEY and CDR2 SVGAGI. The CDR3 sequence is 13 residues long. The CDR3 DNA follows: TGTGCCAGCATCCAGGGACGGAACACTGAAGCTTTCTTT. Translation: CASIQGRNTEAFF.

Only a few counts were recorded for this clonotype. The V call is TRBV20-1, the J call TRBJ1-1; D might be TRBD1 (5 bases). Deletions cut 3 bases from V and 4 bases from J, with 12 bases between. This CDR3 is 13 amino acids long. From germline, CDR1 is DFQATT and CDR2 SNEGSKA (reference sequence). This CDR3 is CSASRAGGTEAFF. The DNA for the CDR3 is TGCAGTGCTAGTAGGGCCGGGGGCACTGAAGCTTTCTTT.

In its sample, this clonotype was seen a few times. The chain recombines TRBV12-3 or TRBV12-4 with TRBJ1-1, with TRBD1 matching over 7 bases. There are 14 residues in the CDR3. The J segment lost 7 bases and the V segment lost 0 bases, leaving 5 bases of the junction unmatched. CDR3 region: CASSLAQGDFEAFF. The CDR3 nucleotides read TGTGCCAGCAGTTTAGCCCAGGGGGACTTTGAAGCTTTCTTT.

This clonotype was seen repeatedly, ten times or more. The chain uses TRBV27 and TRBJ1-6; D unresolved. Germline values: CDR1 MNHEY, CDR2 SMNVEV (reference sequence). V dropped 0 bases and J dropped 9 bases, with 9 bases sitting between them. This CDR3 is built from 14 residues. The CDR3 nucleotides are TGTGCCAGCAGTTTATCGGGCCCAGGTTCACCCCTCCACTTT. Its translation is CASSLSGPGSPLHF.

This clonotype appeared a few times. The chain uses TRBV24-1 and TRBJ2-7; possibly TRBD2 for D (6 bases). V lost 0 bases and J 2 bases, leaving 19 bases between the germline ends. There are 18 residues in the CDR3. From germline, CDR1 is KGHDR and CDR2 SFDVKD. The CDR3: CATSDLGPSWGGTYEQYF. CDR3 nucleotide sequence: TGTGCCACCAGTGATTTGGGCCCCTCGTGGGGAGGAACCTACGAGCAGTACTTC.

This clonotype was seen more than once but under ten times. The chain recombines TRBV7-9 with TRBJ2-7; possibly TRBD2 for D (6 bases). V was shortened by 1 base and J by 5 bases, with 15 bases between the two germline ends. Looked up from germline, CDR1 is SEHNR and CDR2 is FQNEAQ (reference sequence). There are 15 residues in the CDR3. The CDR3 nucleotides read TGTGCCAGCAGCTTAGGCGGAGGGAACGACCACGAGCAGTACGTC. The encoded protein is CASSLGGGNDHEQYV.

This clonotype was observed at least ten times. The CDR3 nucleotides are TGTGCCAGCAGCCCCGGGAAGGACAGCTACACCGGGGAGCTGTTTTTT. Its protein product is CASSPGKDSYTGELFF. V and J are TRBV28 and TRBJ2-2; the D gene is possibly TRBD1 (6 bases). Per the germline V gene, CDR1 is MDHEN and CDR2 is SYDVKM. There are 16 residues in the CDR3. V dropped 6 bases and J dropped 3 bases, with 17 bases sitting between them.

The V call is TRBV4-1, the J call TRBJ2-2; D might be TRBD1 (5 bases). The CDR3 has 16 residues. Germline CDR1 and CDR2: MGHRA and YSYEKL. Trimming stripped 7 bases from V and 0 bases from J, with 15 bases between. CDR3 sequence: CASKSWAGTNTGELFF. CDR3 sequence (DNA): TGCGCCAGCAAAAGCTGGGCAGGGACGAACACCGGGGAGCTGTTTTTT.

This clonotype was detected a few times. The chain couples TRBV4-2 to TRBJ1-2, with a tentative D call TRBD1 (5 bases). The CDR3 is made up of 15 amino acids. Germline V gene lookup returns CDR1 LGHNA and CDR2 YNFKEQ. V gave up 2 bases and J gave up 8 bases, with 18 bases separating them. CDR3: CASSQTTQARRGYTF. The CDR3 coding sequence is TGTGCCAGCAGCCAAACCACACAGGCGAGGCGGGGCTACACCTTC.

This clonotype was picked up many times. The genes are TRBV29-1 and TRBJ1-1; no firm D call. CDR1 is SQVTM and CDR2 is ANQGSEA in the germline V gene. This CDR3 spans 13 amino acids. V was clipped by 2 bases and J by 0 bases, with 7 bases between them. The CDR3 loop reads CSVEPRLNTEAFF. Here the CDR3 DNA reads TGCAGCGTTGAACCCAGGCTGAACACTGAAGCTTTCTTT.

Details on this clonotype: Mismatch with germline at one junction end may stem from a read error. Here the CDR3 reads CSAIGGRVDTQYF. The CDR3 bases are TGCAGCGCTATCGGGGGCCGAGTAGATACGCAGTATTTT. The chain employs TRBV20-1 and TRBJ2-3, with D perhaps being TRBD1 or TRBD2 (6 bases each). The CDR3 totals 13 residues. CDR1 is DFQATT and CDR2 is SNEGSKA in the germline V gene (reference sequence).

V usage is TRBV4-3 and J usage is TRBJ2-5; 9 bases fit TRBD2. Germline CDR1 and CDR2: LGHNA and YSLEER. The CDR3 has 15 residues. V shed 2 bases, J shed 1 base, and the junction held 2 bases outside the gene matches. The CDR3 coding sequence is TGCGCCAGCAGCCAAAAAGCGGGGGGCCAAGAGACCCAGTACTTC. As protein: CASSQKAGGQETQYF.

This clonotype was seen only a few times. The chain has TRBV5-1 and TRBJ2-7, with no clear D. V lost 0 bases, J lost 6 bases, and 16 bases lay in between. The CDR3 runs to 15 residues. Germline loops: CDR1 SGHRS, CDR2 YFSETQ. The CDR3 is CASSLVVQASAEQYF. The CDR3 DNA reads TGCGCCAGCAGCTTGGTAGTCCAGGCGTCCGCCGAGCAGTACTTC.

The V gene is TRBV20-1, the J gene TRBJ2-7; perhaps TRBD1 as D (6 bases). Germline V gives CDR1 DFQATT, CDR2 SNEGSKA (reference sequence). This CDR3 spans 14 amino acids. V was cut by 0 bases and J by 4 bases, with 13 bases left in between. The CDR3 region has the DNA TGCAGTGCTAGAGATTTTGGACAGAAATACGAGCAGTACTTC. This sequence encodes CSARDFGQKYEQYF.

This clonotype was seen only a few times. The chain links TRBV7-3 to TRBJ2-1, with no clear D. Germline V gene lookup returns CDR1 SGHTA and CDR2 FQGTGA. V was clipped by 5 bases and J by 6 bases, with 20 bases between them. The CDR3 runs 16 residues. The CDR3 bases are TGTGCCAGCAGCGCTCCGTTGGGATCCCGGACCAATGAGCAGTTCTTC. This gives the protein CASSAPLGSRTNEQFF.

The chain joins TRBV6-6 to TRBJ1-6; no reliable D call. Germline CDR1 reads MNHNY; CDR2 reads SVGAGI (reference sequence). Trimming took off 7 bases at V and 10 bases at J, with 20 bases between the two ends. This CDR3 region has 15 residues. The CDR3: CASTSPGEGPSPLHF. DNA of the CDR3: TGTGCCAGCACCTCTCCCGGGGAGGGCCCCTCACCCCTCCACTTT.

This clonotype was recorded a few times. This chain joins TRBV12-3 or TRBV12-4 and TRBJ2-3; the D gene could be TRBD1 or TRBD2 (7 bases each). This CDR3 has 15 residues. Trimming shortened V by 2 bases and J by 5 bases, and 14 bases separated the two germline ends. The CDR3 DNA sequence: TGTGCCAGCAGTTTATTTTCAGGGGGGGTAGATACGCAGTATTTT. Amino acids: CASSLFSGGVDTQYF.